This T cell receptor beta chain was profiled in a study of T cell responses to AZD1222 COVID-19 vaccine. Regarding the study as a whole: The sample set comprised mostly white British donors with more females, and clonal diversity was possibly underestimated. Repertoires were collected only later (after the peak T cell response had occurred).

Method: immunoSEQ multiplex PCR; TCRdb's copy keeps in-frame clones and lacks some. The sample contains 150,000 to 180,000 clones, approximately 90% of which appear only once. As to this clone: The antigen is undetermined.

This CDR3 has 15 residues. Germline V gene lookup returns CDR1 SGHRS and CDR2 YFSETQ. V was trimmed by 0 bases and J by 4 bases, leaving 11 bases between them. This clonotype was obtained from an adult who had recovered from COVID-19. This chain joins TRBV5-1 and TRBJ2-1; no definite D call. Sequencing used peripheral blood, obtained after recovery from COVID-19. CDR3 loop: CASSLELQTYNEQFF. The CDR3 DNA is TGCGCCAGCAGCTTGGAGCTACAGACTTACAATGAGCAGTTCTTC.